The rows below give T cell receptor beta chains drawn from one sample of a study of T cell changes during pregnancy in multiple sclerosis. The table came from immunoSEQ multiplex PCR; TCRdb's copy has only in-frame clones and leaves some out. The sample gives about 32,000 clones, over 85% of which show up once; about 5.4% is in the top ten. Here the sequenced sample was CD8+ T cells from peripheral blood mononuclear cells, taken in the first trimester of pregnancy. These TCRs come from a female donor with multiple sclerosis, enrolled in a pregnancy study. The CDR3 runs from the conserved cysteine through the conserved F or W. The D gene is left open where the match is weak. Clone size appears in some rows only: once, few, many, or a class for an expanded clone.

j_call,v_call,d_call,clone_size,cdr3_nt,cdr3_aa
TRBJ2-3,TRBV6-5,-,-,TGTGCCAGCAGTTACGGCGGGAGCACAGATACGCAGTATTTT,CASSYGGSTDTQYF
TRBJ2-7,TRBV7-9,-,-,TGTGCCAGCAGCTTACCAGGGGTGCCCTACGAGCAGTACTTC,CASSLPGVPYEQYF
TRBJ2-2,TRBV5-6,TRBD1,-,TGTGCCAGCAGCTCGCATCCGTTCGGGACAGCGAACACCGGGGAGCTGTTTTTT,CASSSHPFGTANTGELFF
TRBJ2-1,TRBV6-4,-,-,TGTGCCAGCAGTGAGGGGACTCACAATGAGCAGTTCTTC,CASSEGTHNEQFF
TRBJ2-7,TRBV19,-,-,TGTGCCAGTAGTGCAGGGTCCCCCTACGAGCAGTACTTC,CASSAGSPYEQYF
TRBJ2-1,TRBV19,TRBD1,-,TGTGCCAGTAAAGCCGGGACAGGGGACCGGGAGCAGTTCTTC,CASKAGTGDREQFF
TRBJ2-3,TRBV28,TRBD2,-,TGTGCCAGCAGCGCCCCTAGCGGAATCTACACAGATACGCAGTATTTT,CASSAPSGIYTDTQYF
TRBJ2-7,TRBV7-9,TRBD2,-,TGTGCCAGCAGCTTAGATGGTTTGCGGGAGGGCCACGAGCAGTACTTC,CASSLDGLREGHEQYF
TRBJ2-1,TRBV4-1,-,-,TGCGCCAGCAGCCAAGATCGGGGGAGTGGCAATGAGCAGTTCTTC,CASSQDRGSGNEQFF
TRBJ1-3,TRBV6-1,TRBD1,many,TGTGCCAGCAGTGAAGTACAGGGGGAAGGAAACACCATATATTTT,CASSEVQGEGNTIYF
TRBJ2-1,TRBV6-4,TRBD2,-,TGTGCCAGCAGTGCTGGGGAGGGATCTTACAATGAGCAGTTCTTC,CASSAGEGSYNEQFF
TRBJ2-5,TRBV5-8,-,-,TGTGCCAGCAGCTCGCGGGACAGTGAAGAGACCCAGTACTTC,CASSSRDSEETQYF
TRBJ2-1,TRBV11-2,-,-,TGTGCCAGCAGCTTAGGATACGCGGCCAATGAGCAGTTCTTC,CASSLGYAANEQFF
TRBJ2-4,TRBV10-3,TRBD2,-,TGTGCCATCAGTGAGTCCCGCAGACCTGGGCTACTAGCGGGAGTAGAAAACATTCAGTACTTC,CAISESRRPGLLAGVENIQYF